This T cell receptor beta chain was recorded in a study of cytomegalovirus exposure and HLA in healthy donors. The study's findings and limits: Cytomegalovirus-associated status was assigned to approximately 160 TCR beta chains. What was likely a sequencing artifact was a cluster of highly shared sequence variants.

Germline lookup yields CDR1 SQVTM and CDR2 ANQGSEA. The CDR3 extends over 16 amino acids. V gave up 7 bases and J gave up 3 bases; unmatched junction bases: 17. The PCR was carried out with 60 Vbeta primers and 13 Jbeta primers. TCRdb keeps only in-frame clones here, not all; method: immunoSEQ multiplex PCR. This table holds 140,000 to 150,000 clones, almost 80% found once. About this clone itself: What it binds is not known.

The rearrangement links TRBV29-1 to TRBJ2-7; 8 bases fit TRBD1. The receptor's source is a woman under 40 in good health and CMV-seronegative. The sample taken for sequencing was PBMCs. The chain's CDR3 is CSAAHPFGQGGYEQYF. CDR3 sequence (DNA): TGCAGCGCCGCTCACCCTTTCGGACAGGGAGGCTACGAGCAGTACTTC.